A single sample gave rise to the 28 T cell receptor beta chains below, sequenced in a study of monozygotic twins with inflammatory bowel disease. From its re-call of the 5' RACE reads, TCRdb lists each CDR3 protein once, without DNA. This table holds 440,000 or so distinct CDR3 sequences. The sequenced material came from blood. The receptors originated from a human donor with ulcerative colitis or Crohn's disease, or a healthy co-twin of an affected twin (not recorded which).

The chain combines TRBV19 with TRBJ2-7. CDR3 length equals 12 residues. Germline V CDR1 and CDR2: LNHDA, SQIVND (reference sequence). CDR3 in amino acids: CASTFATYEQYF.

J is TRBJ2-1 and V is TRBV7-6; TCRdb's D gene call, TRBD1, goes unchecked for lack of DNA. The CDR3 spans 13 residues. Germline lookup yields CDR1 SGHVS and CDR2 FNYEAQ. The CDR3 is CASSSPNNNEQFF.

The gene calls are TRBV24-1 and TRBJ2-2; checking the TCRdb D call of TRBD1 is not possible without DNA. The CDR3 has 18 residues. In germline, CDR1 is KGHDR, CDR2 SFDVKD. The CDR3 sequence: CATSVVAGTGANTGELFF.

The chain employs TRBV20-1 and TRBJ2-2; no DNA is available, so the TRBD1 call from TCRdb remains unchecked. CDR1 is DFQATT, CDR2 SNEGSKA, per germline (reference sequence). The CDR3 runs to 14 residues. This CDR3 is CSAPTGGMAGELFF.

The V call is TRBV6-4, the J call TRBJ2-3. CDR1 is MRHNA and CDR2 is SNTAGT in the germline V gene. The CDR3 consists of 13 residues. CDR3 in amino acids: CASSGSSGDTQYF.

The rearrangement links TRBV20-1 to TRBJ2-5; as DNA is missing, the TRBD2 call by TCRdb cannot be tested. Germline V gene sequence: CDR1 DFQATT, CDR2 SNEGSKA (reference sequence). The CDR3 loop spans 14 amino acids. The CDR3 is CSASSWASGGTQYF.

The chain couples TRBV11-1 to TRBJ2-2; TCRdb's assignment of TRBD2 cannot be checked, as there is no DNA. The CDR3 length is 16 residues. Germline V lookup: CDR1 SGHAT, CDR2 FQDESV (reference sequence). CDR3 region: CASSSLGRRDTGELFF.

The CDR3 sequence is CASSLAATPENQPQHF. V and J are TRBV7-8 and TRBJ1-5. Germline V lookup: CDR1 SGHVS, CDR2 FQNEAQ. CDR3 size: 16 residues. Based on the CDR3 plus reference TRBV7-8 and TRBJ1-5, the full variable domain is GAGVSQSPRYKVAKRGQDVALRCDPISGHVSLFWYQQALGQGPEFLTYFQNEAQLDKSGLPSDRFFAERPEGSVSTLKIQRTQQEDSAVYLCASSLAATPENQPQHFGDGTRLSIL.

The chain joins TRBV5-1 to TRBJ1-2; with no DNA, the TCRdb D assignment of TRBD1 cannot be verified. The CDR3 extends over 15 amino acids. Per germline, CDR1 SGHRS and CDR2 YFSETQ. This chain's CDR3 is CASSFTLGADYGYTF.

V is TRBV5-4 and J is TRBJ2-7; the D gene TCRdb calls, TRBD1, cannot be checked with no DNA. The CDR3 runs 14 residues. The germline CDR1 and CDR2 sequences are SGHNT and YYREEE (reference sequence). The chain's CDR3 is CASFNRQGSNEQYF.

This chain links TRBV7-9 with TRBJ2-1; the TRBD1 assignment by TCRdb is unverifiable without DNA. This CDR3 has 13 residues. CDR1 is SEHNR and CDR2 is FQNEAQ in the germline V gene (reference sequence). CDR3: CASSSSTGVEQFF. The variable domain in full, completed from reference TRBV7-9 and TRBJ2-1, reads DTGVSQNPRHKITKRGQNVTFRCDPISEHNRLYWYRQTLGQGPEFLTYFQNEAQLEKSRLLSDRFSAERPKGSFSTLEIQRTEQGDSAMYLCASSSSTGVEQFFGPGTRLTVL.

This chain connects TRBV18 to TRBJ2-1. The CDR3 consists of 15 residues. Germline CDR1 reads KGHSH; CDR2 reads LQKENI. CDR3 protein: CASSPTDISYNEQFF.

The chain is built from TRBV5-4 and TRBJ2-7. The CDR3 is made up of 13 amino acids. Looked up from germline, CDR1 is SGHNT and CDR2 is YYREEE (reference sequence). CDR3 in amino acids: CASSLDVPYEQYF.

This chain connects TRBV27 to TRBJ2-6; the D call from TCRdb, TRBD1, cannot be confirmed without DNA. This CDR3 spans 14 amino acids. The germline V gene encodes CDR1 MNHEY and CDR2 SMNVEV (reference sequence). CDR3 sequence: CASSPRTDANVLTF.

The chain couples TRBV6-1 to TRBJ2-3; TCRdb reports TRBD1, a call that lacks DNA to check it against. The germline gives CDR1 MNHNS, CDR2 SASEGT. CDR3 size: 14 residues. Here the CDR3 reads CASSGAGHTDTQYF.

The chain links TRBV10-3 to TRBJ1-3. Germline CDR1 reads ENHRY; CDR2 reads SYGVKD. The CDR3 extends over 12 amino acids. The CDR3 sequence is CATGDSGNTIYF.

CDR3 loop: CSFRGAVYREETQYF. The chain couples TRBV29-1 to TRBJ2-5; TCRdb calls TRBD1, which cannot be checked without DNA. Looked up from germline, CDR1 is SQVTM and CDR2 is ANQGSEA. The CDR3 runs 15 residues.

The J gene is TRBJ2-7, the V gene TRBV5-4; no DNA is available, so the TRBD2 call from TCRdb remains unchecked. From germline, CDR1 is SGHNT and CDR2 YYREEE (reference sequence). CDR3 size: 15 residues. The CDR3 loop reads CASSSLAGGPWEQYF.

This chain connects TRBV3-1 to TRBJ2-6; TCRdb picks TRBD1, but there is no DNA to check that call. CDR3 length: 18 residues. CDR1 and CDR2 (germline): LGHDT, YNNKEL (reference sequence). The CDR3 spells CASSRTTGFSPGANVLTF.

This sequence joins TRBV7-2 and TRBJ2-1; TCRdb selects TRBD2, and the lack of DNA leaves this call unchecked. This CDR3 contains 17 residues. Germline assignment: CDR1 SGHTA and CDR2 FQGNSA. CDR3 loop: CASSSSPLATSYNEQFF.

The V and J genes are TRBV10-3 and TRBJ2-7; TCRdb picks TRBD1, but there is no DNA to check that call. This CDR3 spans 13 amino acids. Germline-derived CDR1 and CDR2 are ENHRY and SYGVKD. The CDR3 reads CATAGTSAYEQYF.

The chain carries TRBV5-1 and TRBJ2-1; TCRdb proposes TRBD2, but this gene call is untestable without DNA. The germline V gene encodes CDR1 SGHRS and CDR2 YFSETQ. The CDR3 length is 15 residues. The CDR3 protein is CASSPETSANNEQFF.

The CDR3 is CSAREPMGLAAYEQYF. The chain joins TRBV20-1 to TRBJ2-7; absent DNA, TCRdb's TRBD2 call cannot be checked. In germline, CDR1 is DFQATT, CDR2 SNEGSKA (reference sequence). This CDR3 has 16 amino acids.

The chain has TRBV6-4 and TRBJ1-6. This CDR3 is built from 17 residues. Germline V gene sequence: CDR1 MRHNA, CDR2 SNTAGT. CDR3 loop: CASSASPVGGDNSPLHF.

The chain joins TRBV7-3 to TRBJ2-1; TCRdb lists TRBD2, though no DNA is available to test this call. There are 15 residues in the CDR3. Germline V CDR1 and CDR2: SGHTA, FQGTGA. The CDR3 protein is CASSVDGGRQNEQFF.

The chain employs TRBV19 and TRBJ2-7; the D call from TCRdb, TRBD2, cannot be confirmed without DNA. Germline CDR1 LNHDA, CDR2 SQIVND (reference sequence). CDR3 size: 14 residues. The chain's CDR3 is CASSRASGTYEQYF.

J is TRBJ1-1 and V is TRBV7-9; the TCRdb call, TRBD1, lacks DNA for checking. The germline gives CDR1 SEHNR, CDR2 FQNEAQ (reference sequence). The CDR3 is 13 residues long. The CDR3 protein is CASLRGTNTEAFF.

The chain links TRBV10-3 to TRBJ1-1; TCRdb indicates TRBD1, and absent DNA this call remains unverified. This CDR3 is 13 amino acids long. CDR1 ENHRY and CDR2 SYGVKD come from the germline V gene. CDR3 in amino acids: CAISRGVGTEAFF.